These T cell receptor beta chains were read from a single sample in a study of T cell changes during pregnancy in multiple sclerosis. The repertoire was sequenced with immunoSEQ multiplex PCR; TCRdb's copy has only in-frame clones and lacks some. Seen here are about 45,000 clones, approximately 89% observed once, and the top ten hold around 2.6%. The material sequenced was CD8+ T cells from peripheral blood mononuclear cells, taken in the second trimester of pregnancy. The receptors were gathered from a female donor with multiple sclerosis, enrolled in a pregnancy study. CDR3s include the opening cysteine and the closing phenylalanine or tryptophan. Each record gives: J gene, V gene, clone size, D gene, CDR3 length, CDR3 protein, CDR3 DNA. The D gene is left open where the match is weak. Clone size is given for some rows only: seen once, a few or many times, or a class if the clone is expanded.

TRBJ1-6	TRBV13	.	.	14	CASSLSPDNSPLHF	TGTGCCAGCAGCTTATCCCCAGATAATTCACCCCTCCACTTT
TRBJ2-2	TRBV4-1	.	TRBD2	17	CASSQDYRRGGAGELFF	TGCGCCAGCAGCCAAGATTACCGGCGGGGGGGCGCCGGGGAGCTGTTTTTT
TRBJ2-5	TRBV5-6	few	.	13	CASSIGIIETQYF	TGTGCCAGCAGCATCGGGATTATCGAGACCCAGTACTTC
TRBJ1-1	TRBV9	.	.	12	CASKGGNTEAFF	TGTGCCAGCAAAGGGGGGAACACTGAAGCTTTCTTT
TRBJ1-3	TRBV9	.	TRBD1	15	CASSVGGGVGNTIYF	TGTGCCAGCAGCGTCGGAGGGGGCGTCGGAAACACCATATATTTT
TRBJ1-2	TRBV11-2	.	TRBD1	16	CASSLGQGARDYGYTF	TGTGCCAGCAGCTTGGGACAGGGGGCGCGGGACTATGGCTACACCTTC
TRBJ2-6	TRBV29-1	once	TRBD1	14	CSIRTGTGANVLTF	TGCAGCATAAGGACAGGGACTGGGGCCAACGTCCTGACTTTC
TRBJ1-5	TRBV4-3	.	.	15	CASSQGAGGNQPQHF	TGCGCCAGCAGCCAAGGGGCAGGGGGCAATCAGCCCCAGCATTTT
TRBJ2-1	TRBV4-3	.	.	13	CASSHDPTGEQFF	TGCGCCAGCAGCCACGACCCAACGGGTGAGCAGTTCTTC
TRBJ1-4	TRBV21-1	.	.	18	CARGRGVGPTRPNEKLFF	TGTGCCAGGGGGCGGGGAGTCGGGCCCACTCGCCCTAATGAAAAACTGTTTTTT
TRBJ1-1	TRBV9	.	.	13	CASSTLGGREAFF	TGTGCCAGCAGCACTCTGGGGGGTCGGGAAGCTTTCTTT
TRBJ2-7	TRBV27	.	.	15	CASSSQKHRVDEQYF	TGTGCCAGCAGTTCACAAAAACACAGGGTTGACGAGCAGTACTTC
TRBJ2-2	TRBV7-6	.	TRBD2	16	CASSELAGGNTGELFF	TGTGCCAGCAGCGAACTAGCGGGGGGGAACACCGGGGAGCTGTTTTTT